The 13 T cell receptor beta chains in this list originate from one sample, sequenced in a study of blood T cell repertoires in COVID-19. Method: immunoSEQ multiplex PCR; TCRdb's copy keeps in-frame clones and lacks some. The sample holds about 320,000 clones, about 82% seen once. The source material was peripheral blood. The source is a human donor in a cohort sampled during active COVID-19.

This rearrangement joins TRBV3-1 (or the pseudogene TRBV3-2) to TRBJ1-1, with D unresolved. The CDR3 spans 16 residues. Germline V lookup: CDR1 LGHDT, CDR2 YNNKEL (reference sequence). Trimming cost V 1 base and J 0 bases, with 12 bases left between them. In DNA form, the CDR3 reads TGTGCCAGCAGCCAAGCCAGTACGATGGTGAACACTGAAGCTTTCTTT. Residues: CASSQASTMVNTEAFF.

This sequence joins TRBV5-6 and TRBJ1-1, with TRBD1 as a possible D gene (5 bases). Germline values: CDR1 SGHDT, CDR2 YYEEEE. CDR3 size: 13 residues. With 4 bases removed from V and 2 bases from J, the gap between germline ends came to 9 bases. The CDR3 nucleotides read TGTGCCAGCAGCGCCGACAGAAACACTGAAGCTTTCTTT. Translating it yields CASSADRNTEAFF. Filled out from reference TRBV5-6 and TRBJ1-1, the complete variable domain reads DAGVTQSPTHLIKTRGQQVTLRCSPKSGHDTVSWYQQALGQGPQFIFQYYEEEERQRGNFPDRFSGHQFPNYSSELNVNALLLGDSALYLCASSADRNTEAFFGQGTRLTVV.

CDR3 in DNA: TGTGCCAGCAGCTTAGGGCAGGGCTCCACTGAAGCTTTCTTT. Encoded protein: CASSLGQGSTEAFF. V gene TRBV13 combines with J gene TRBJ1-1; maybe TRBD1 (5 bases). Germline loops: CDR1 PRHDT, CDR2 FYEKMQ (reference sequence). The CDR3 runs 14 residues. Trimming took off 0 bases at V and 4 bases at J, with 9 bases between the two ends.

This clone was counted between two and nine times. The sample has other DNA sequences that encode this CDR3 too. The chain uses TRBV7-2 and TRBJ1-4; the D is unclear. The CDR3 covers 15 residues. The V end lost 1 base, the J end lost 2 bases, and 8 bases lay between the germline ends. CDR1 is SGHTA and CDR2 is FQGNSA in the germline V gene. CDR3 amino acids: CASSLVFGTNEKLFF. DNA for the CDR3: TGTGCCAGCAGCTTAGTGTTCGGGACTAATGAAAAACTGTTTTTT.

The rearrangement uses TRBV15 and TRBJ1-2; D is possibly TRBD1 (5 bases). Germline-derived CDR1 and CDR2 are LNHNV and YYDKDF (reference sequence). The germline V and J ends were trimmed by 3 bases and 4 bases, with 15 bases remaining between them. The CDR3 contains 15 residues. The CDR3 region is CATSSRLGTSYGYTF. The CDR3 nucleotides read TGTGCCACCAGCAGCCGTTTGGGGACTTCCTATGGCTACACCTTC.

The rearrangement links TRBV5-1 to TRBJ1-2, with TRBD1 matching over 10 bases. CDR3 length: 16 amino acids. CDR1 SGHRS and CDR2 YFSETQ come from the germline V gene. With V trimmed by 0 bases and J by 4 bases, 6 bases remained unmatched. In DNA form, the CDR3 reads TGCGCCAGCAGCTTGGGGCTGACAGGGGGCAGCTATGGCTACACCTTC. Encoded protein: CASSLGLTGGSYGYTF.

The chain combines TRBV7-2 with TRBJ1-5; TRBD1 matches 7 bases. Per germline, CDR1 SGHTA and CDR2 FQGNSA. The J segment lost 0 bases and the V segment lost 7 bases, leaving 18 bases of the junction unmatched. The CDR3 sequence is 19 residues long. CDR3 sequence (DNA): TGTGCCAGCAACAGGGGCATCGGGATCGGACAAACTAGCAATCAGCCCCAGCATTTT. Translating it yields CASNRGIGIGQTSNQPQHF. Combining the CDR3 with reference TRBV7-2 and TRBJ1-5 gives the whole variable domain GAGVSQSPSNKVTEKGKDVELRCDPISGHTALYWYRQSLGQGLEFLIYFQGNSAPDKSGLPSDRFSAERTGGSVSTLTIQRTQQEDSAVYLCASNRGIGIGQTSNQPQHFGDGTRLSIL.

V is TRBV4-2 and J is TRBJ2-5, with TRBD2 identical over 12 bases. Germline trimming cut 2 bases from V and 2 bases from J; bases unmatched to any gene: 0. The CDR3 has 15 amino acids. Germline V gene data show CDR1 as LGHNA and CDR2 as YNFKEQ. CDR3 coding DNA: TGTGCCAGCAGCCAACTAGCGGGGGGGCAAGAGACCCAGTACTTC. Its protein is CASSQLAGGQETQYF.

This clone was recorded many times. The CDR3 protein is CASSADRGRELFF. CDR3 bases: TGTGCCAGCAGTGCCGACAGGGGCAGGGAGCTGTTTTTT. The V call is TRBV28, the J call TRBJ2-2, with TRBD1 matching 8 bases. Trimming at V came to 5 bases and at J to 9 bases, leaving 5 bases not matched to a gene. This CDR3 is built from 13 residues. The germline V gene encodes CDR1 MDHEN and CDR2 SYDVKM.

The V gene is TRBV5-6, the J gene TRBJ1-5, with a tentative D call TRBD1 (5 bases). The V end was cut by 0 bases, the J end by 8 bases, with 9 bases between. Germline CDR1 SGHDT, CDR2 YYEEEE. CDR3 length: 13 amino acids. The CDR3 DNA reads as TGTGCCAGCAGCTTGGGGGGGACTAAGCCCCAGCATTTT. Translated: CASSLGGTKPQHF.

The chain couples TRBV7-3 to TRBJ1-1; no definite D call. This CDR3 comprises 13 residues. V was shortened by 1 base and J by 2 bases, with 5 bases between the two germline ends. CDR1 is SGHTA and CDR2 is FQGTGA in the germline V gene. The CDR3 reads CASSLNSNTEAFF. In DNA form, the CDR3 reads TGTGCCAGCAGCTTAAACAGCAACACTGAAGCTTTCTTT.

The V and J genes are TRBV7-9 and TRBJ1-2; TRBD1 is a possible D gene (6 bases). CDR3 length: 13 amino acids. Germline assignment: CDR1 SEHNR and CDR2 FQNEAQ (reference sequence). V was cut by 4 bases and J by 7 bases, with 13 bases left in between. The CDR3 protein is CASSSDRSPGYTF. CDR3 DNA sequence: TGTGCCAGCAGCTCGGACAGAAGTCCTGGCTACACCTTC.

This chain links TRBV5-1 with TRBJ1-4, with 9 positions matching TRBD1. The germline V gene has CDR1 SGHRS and CDR2 YFSETQ. The CDR3 spans 16 residues. The junction had 4 bases not matched to a gene; V was cut back by 4 bases and J by 0 bases. Here the CDR3 reads CASSPWDRATNEKLFF. Here the CDR3 DNA reads TGCGCCAGCAGCCCCTGGGACAGGGCAACTAATGAAAAACTGTTTTTT.